In its sample, the clone carrying this T cell receptor (beta chain) was seen once. Its antigen is unidentified. Terminally differentiated effector memory CD45RA+ cells were left out of the naive CD8 fraction, which was CD45RO-negative and positively selected for CCR7. This sample stems from a study of shared clonotypes between healthy human individuals. Findings and limits, study-wide: Estimated richness was generally greater in naive than memory subsets.

The repertoire was sequenced with immunoSEQ multiplex PCR; TCRdb's copy has only in-frame clones and lacks some. This table has around 600,000 clones, 85% to 95% appearing once. Per germline, CDR1 SEHNR and CDR2 FQNEAQ (reference sequence). The CDR3 is 11 amino acids. V gave up 4 bases and J gave up 6 bases, with 5 bases separating them. This receptor was taken from a woman in her twenties or thirties in good health. The rearrangement joins TRBV7-9 to TRBJ2-3; D remains ambiguous. Sequenced sample: naive CD8+ T cells sorted from blood. CDR3 nucleotides: TGTGCCAGCAGCTCCTCGGATACGCAGTATTTT. It yields the protein CASSSSDTQYF. Combining the CDR3 with reference TRBV7-9 and TRBJ2-3 gives the whole variable domain DTGVSQNPRHKITKRGQNVTFRCDPISEHNRLYWYRQTLGQGPEFLTYFQNEAQLEKSRLLSDRFSAERPKGSFSTLEIQRTEQGDSAMYLCASSSSDTQYFGPGTRLTVL.